This T cell receptor beta chain derives from a study of human T cells and chemical hapten exposure. Study-level information: How much TCR each sample yielded varied, mostly because pooled library volumes differed slightly.

Documented time point: patch test 1, 2 weeks after DPC sensitization. Treatment here: therapeutic diphenylcyclopropenone sensitization with weekly scalp DPC. The study used a library that attached unique molecular identifiers to individual cDNA molecules. Each CDR3 protein is one row after TCRdb ran MiXCR on the RACE reads. The table includes just under 350,000 distinct CDR3 sequences, around 7% detected once. Study-wide results and caveats: With regard to DPC sensitization, TCRs above 1 in 1000 frequency did not change.

This clonotype has at least ten counts. No antigen is known for it. Germline assignment: CDR1 SGHDT and CDR2 YYEEEE. The CDR3 loop spans 16 amino acids. V was clipped by 4 bases and J by 2 bases, with 13 bases between them. This chain uses TRBV5-6 with TRBJ2-6; D unclear. The sequence was obtained from a woman under 30 with alopecia areata. Some clones in this sample may be carry-over from other donors' samples. Sample: whole blood, taken in connection with sensitization to the hapten diphenylcyclopropenone (DPC). The CDR3 DNA reads as TGTGCCAGCAGCCTCGCCTTTCGCGCTGGGGCCAACGTCCTGACTTTC. This codes for CASSLAFRAGANVLTF.